These 5 T cell receptor beta chains were sequenced from one sample in a study of blood T cell repertoires in COVID-19 (dated by TCRdb to about 2020). The library came from the immunoSEQ multiplex PCR assay. TCRdb mirrors the immuneACCESS table, restricted to in-frame sequences. Some clones are absent from its copies; in checked studies, under half trace to an unresolved V gene, and the reason for the others is unknown. The sample contains hundreds of thousands of clones, approximately 86% of them found a single time. About 3.8% of the sample rests with the top ten. The sequenced sample was peripheral blood. The receptor set was obtained from a woman older than 75 with acute or convalescent COVID-19.

The J gene is TRBJ1-4, the V gene TRBV7-2, with 7 positions matching TRBD1. Germline CDR1 and CDR2: SGHTA and FQGNSA. The CDR3 extends over 15 amino acids. Losses at the gene ends were 5 bases for V and 7 bases for J; bases not matched to a gene: 10. As DNA, the CDR3 is TGTGCCAGCAGCCCCCTGAGGACAGGTGGTGAAAAACTGTTTTTT. Residues: CASSPLRTGGEKLFF.

J is TRBJ2-2 and V is TRBV5-4; unclear D gene. The germline V gene has CDR1 SGHNT and CDR2 YYREEE (reference sequence). V lost 0 bases and J 6 bases, leaving 12 bases between the germline ends. The CDR3 totals 15 residues. CDR3 bases: TGTGCCAGCAGCTTGGACAGTTATGGGTCCGGGGAGCTGTTTTTT. The encoded protein is CASSLDSYGSGELFF.

The chain couples TRBV9 to TRBJ2-3; D perhaps matches TRBD1 (6 bases). Between the trimmed V and J ends, which lost 4 bases and 1 base, there was a span of 19 bases. The CDR3 extends over 17 amino acids. The germline gives CDR1 SGDLS, CDR2 YYNGEE. In DNA form, the CDR3 reads TGTGCCAGCAGCACACCCCTTACAGGGTTCCGCACAGATACGCAGTATTTT. As protein: CASSTPLTGFRTDTQYF.

This chain joins TRBV6-5 and TRBJ1-2; the D is unclear. Trimming took 7 bases from V and 4 from J, leaving 16 bases between them. The CDR3 has 14 residues. From germline, CDR1 is MNHEY and CDR2 SVGAGI. CDR3 loop: CASTPERAGYGYTF. The CDR3 region has the DNA TGTGCCAGCACCCCCGAGAGGGCGGGCTATGGCTACACCTTC.

As to this clone: Because the CDR3's place on the DNA is in doubt, the DNA is left out and the CDR3 is given as listed by TCRdb. The chain is built from TRBV29-1 and TRBJ1-1. The CDR3 length is 9 residues, termini included. Germline values: CDR1 SQVTM, CDR2 ANQGSEA. The CDR3 here is CSVGRGSLF.